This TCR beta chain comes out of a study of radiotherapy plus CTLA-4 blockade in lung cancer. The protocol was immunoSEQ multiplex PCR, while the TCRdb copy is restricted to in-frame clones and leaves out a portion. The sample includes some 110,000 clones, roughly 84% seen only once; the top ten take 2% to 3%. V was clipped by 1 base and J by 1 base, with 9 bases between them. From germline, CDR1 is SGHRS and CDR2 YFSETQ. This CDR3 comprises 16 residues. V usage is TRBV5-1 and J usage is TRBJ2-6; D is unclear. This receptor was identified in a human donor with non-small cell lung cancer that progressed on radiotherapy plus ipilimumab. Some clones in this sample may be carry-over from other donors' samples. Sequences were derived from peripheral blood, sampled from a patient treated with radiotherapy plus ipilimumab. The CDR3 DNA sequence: TGCGCCAGCAGCTTGATGTGGGGTTCTGGGGCCAACGTCCTGACTTTC. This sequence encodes CASSLMWGSGANVLTF.